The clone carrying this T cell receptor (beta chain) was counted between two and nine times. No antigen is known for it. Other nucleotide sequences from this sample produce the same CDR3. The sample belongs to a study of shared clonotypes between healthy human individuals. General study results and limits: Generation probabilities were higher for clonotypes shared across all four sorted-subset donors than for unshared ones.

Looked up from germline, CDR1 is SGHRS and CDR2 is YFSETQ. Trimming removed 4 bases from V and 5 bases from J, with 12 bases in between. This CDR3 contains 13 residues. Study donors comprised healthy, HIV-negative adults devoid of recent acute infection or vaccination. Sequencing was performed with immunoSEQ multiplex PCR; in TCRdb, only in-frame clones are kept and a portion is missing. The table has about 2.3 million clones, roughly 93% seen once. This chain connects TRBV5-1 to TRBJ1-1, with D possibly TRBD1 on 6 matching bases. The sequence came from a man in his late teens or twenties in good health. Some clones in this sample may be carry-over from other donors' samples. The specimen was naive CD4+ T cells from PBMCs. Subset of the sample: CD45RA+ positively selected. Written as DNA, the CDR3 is TGCGCCAGCAGCCCGGAGGGGGGGACTGAAGCTTTCTTT. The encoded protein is CASSPEGGTEAFF.